This TCR beta chain is from a study of shared clonotypes between healthy human individuals. The assay was immunoSEQ multiplex PCR, and TCRdb's table has in-frame clones only and misses some. The sample lists roughly 2.2 million clones, 80% to 95% seen once, with about 0.37% in the top ten. This CDR3 has 15 residues. The germline V gene encodes CDR1 MDHEN and CDR2 SYDVKM. V was pared by 5 bases and J by 8 bases, with 21 bases between. The rearrangement uses TRBV28 and TRBJ1-2; a possible D gene is TRBD1 (5 bases). Input material: naive CD4+ T cells from PBMCs. Specified subset: CD45RA+ positively selected. This clonotype was obtained from a young man in good health. Some clones in this sample may be carry-over from other donors' samples. The CDR3: CASSGRGGGNWGYTF. CDR3 bases: TGTGCCAGCAGTGGAAGGGGTGGAGGGAATTGGGGCTACACCTTC.